The 18 T cell receptor beta chains below were found in one sample sequenced in a study of PD-1 blockade in classical Hodgkin lymphoma. The table came from immunoSEQ multiplex PCR; TCRdb's copy has only in-frame clones and leaves some out. The data show about 40,000 clones, about nine tenths seen once. With no exception, relapse followed autologous stem cell transplantation in all patients, and brentuximab vedotin exposure varied. This sample comprised peripheral blood mononuclear cells (PBMCs), obtained at baseline. The receptors were sampled from a human donor with classical Hodgkin lymphoma.

The chain combines TRBV28 with TRBJ1-2, with D maybe TRBD1 (5 bases). This CDR3 is 19 amino acids long. Germline values: CDR1 MDHEN, CDR2 SYDVKM. With 3 bases removed from V and 1 base from J, the gap between germline ends came to 24 bases. The CDR3 coding sequence is TGTGCCAGCAGTTTCTCCCTTCTTAGCCCAGGGCAATATAACTATGGCTACACCTTC. It codes for CASSFSLLSPGQYNYGYTF.

This clone turned up a few times. This chain links TRBV19 with TRBJ1-1; 8 bases fit TRBD1. This CDR3 spans 13 amino acids. CDR1 is LNHDA and CDR2 is SQIVND in the germline V gene (reference sequence). V shed 10 bases and J 3 bases; nucleotides not matched to a gene: 7. The CDR3 nucleotides read TGTGCCAACCCGACAGGGGAGGACACTGAAGCTTTCTTT. It codes for CANPTGEDTEAFF. Supplemented by reference TRBV19 and TRBJ1-1, the full variable domain reads DGGITQSPKYLFRKEGQNVTLSCEQNLNHDAMYWYRQDPGQGLRLIYYSQIVNDFQKGDIAEGYSVSREKKESFPLTVTSAQKNPTAFYLCANPTGEDTEAFFGQGTRLTVV.

This clone has only a few counts. V is TRBV4-1 and J is TRBJ2-5; the D gene is possibly TRBD2 (5 bases). V shed 0 bases and J shed 6 bases, with 11 bases lying between them. The CDR3 length is 14 residues. CDR1 is MGHRA, CDR2 YSYEKL, per germline. The DNA for the CDR3 is TGCGCCAGCAGCCAAGATGAGGGTAGTAAGACCCAGTACTTC. It yields the protein CASSQDEGSKTQYF.

This rearrangement joins TRBV4-1 to TRBJ2-4; D assignment may be TRBD1 or TRBD2 (5 bases each). Trimming cost V 3 bases and J 7 bases, with 19 bases left between them. CDR3 length: 16 residues. CDR1 and CDR2 from the germline V gene are MGHRA and YSYEKL. Here the CDR3 DNA reads TGCGCCAGCAGCCAGGGACCCTCCACCGGGACGAACATTCAGTACTTC. It codes for CASSQGPSTGTNIQYF.

The rearrangement links TRBV11-2 to TRBJ2-3; D is undetermined. Germline assignment: CDR1 SGHAT and CDR2 FQNNGV. This CDR3 region has 14 residues. V lost 1 base to trimming and J lost 6 bases, with 11 bases between them. In DNA form, the CDR3 reads TGTGCCAGCAGCTTAGGGACCGCGGTGGATACGCAGTATTTT. Translating gives CASSLGTAVDTQYF. The complete variable domain, with remaining parts taken from reference TRBV11-2 and TRBJ2-3, reads EAGVAQSPRYKIIEKRQSVAFWCNPISGHATLYWYQQILGQGPKLLIQFQNNGVVDDSQLPKDRFSAERLKGVDSTLKIQPAKLEDSAVYLCASSLGTAVDTQYFGPGTRLTVL.

This chain links TRBV18 with TRBJ2-7, with D possibly being TRBD1 (6 bases). The CDR3 runs to 14 residues. V lost 6 bases, J lost 4 bases, and 16 bases lay in between. CDR1 is KGHSH and CDR2 is LQKENI in the germline V gene. The CDR3 loop is CASSPTLGTYEQYF. The DNA of the CDR3 is TGTGCCAGCTCCCCCACCCTAGGGACATACGAGCAGTACTTC.

Here the CDR3 reads CASRKDREGEETQYF. In DNA form, the CDR3 reads TGTGCCAGTCGTAAGGACAGGGAGGGAGAAGAGACCCAGTACTTC. V gene TRBV6-4 combines with J gene TRBJ2-5, with TRBD1 as a possible D gene (8 bases). The CDR3 is made up of 15 amino acids. Germline V gives CDR1 MRHNA, CDR2 SNTAGT. V shed 9 bases and J shed 3 bases, with 20 bases lying between them.

A remark on this clone: This same CDR3 is encoded by further DNA sequences in the sample. V and J are TRBV6-1 and TRBJ1-4, with 9 bases identical to TRBD1. The germline V gene has CDR1 MNHNS and CDR2 SASEGT. J gave up 5 bases and V 3 bases, and 4 bases lay outside the gene matches. The length of the CDR3 is 15 residues. CDR3 in amino acids: CASSETGTGNEKLFF. DNA of the CDR3: TGTGCCAGCAGTGAGACCGGGACAGGGAATGAAAAACTGTTTTTT.

CDR3 residues: CASSHLQRTDTQYF. CDR3 nucleotide sequence: TGTGCCAGCAGCCACTTACAGCGCACAGATACGCAGTATTTT. The rearrangement uses TRBV14 and TRBJ2-3; D remains ambiguous. The CDR3 totals 14 residues. The V gene lost 3 bases and the J gene lost 1 base, with 8 bases spanning the gap. Germline V lookup: CDR1 SGHDN, CDR2 FVKESK.

V is TRBV13 and J is TRBJ1-3; D gene uncertain. The CDR3 totals 15 residues. CDR1 is PRHDT, CDR2 FYEKMQ, per germline (reference sequence). V lost 1 base, J lost 1 base, and 8 bases lay in between. DNA for the CDR3: TGTGCCAGCAGCTTAGAAGGGTATTCTGGAAACACCATATATTTT. This sequence encodes CASSLEGYSGNTIYF.

This clone was seen more than once but under ten times. The V and J genes are TRBV7-2 and TRBJ2-7; maybe TRBD2 (5 bases). The germline CDR1 and CDR2 sequences are SGHTA and FQGNSA. The CDR3 is made up of 14 amino acids. The V gene lost 1 base and the J gene lost 3 bases, with 10 bases spanning the gap. The CDR3 sequence: CASSLVGSFYEQYF. DNA of the CDR3: TGTGCCAGCAGCTTAGTGGGGAGCTTCTACGAGCAGTACTTC.

The V gene is TRBV6-5, the J gene TRBJ2-1; D ambiguous. The CDR3 has 15 amino acids. Trimming cost V 2 bases and J 0 bases, with 8 bases left between them. CDR1 MNHEY and CDR2 SVGAGI come from the germline V gene. The CDR3, as DNA: TGTGCCAGCAGTTACATCCAGGTCTCCTACAATGAGCAGTTCTTC. This codes for CASSYIQVSYNEQFF.

V and J are TRBV7-9 and TRBJ1-5; possibly TRBD1 for D (6 bases). This CDR3 contains 13 residues. Between the trimmed V and J ends, which lost 3 bases and 6 bases, there was a span of 9 bases. Germline V lookup: CDR1 SEHNR, CDR2 FQNEAQ (reference sequence). CDR3 residues: CASSFGGSQPQHF. The CDR3 DNA sequence: TGTGCCAGCAGCTTCGGGGGCTCTCAGCCCCAGCATTTT.

A few counts support this clone. The gene calls are TRBV2 and TRBJ1-2; no reliable D call. Per the germline V gene, CDR1 is SNHLY and CDR2 is FYNNEI. V lost 4 bases, J lost 0 bases, and 9 bases lay in between. The CDR3 totals 14 residues. The CDR3 loop is CASSVGVSNYGYTF. DNA of the CDR3: TGTGCCAGCAGTGTCGGGGTTTCTAACTATGGCTACACCTTC.

The chain recombines TRBV18 with TRBJ1-5; no definite D call. This CDR3 region has 13 residues. Germline CDR1 and CDR2: KGHSH and LQKENI. The V and J ends lost 3 bases and 7 bases respectively, with 10 bases between them. This CDR3 is CASSPTAGQPQHF. For the CDR3, the DNA is TGTGCCAGCTCACCCACAGCGGGGCAGCCCCAGCATTTT.

V usage is TRBV7-9 and J usage is TRBJ2-7, with 10 bases identical to TRBD1. The V gene end was trimmed by 1 base and the J gene end by 2 bases; junction bases not matched to a gene: 5. CDR3 length equals 16 residues. Looked up from germline, CDR1 is SEHNR and CDR2 is FQNEAQ (reference sequence). The CDR3 here is CASSLGAGTGAYEQYF. The CDR3 DNA reads as TGTGCCAGCAGCTTAGGGGCCGGGACAGGGGCCTACGAGCAGTACTTC. The entire variable domain, with the rest obtained from reference TRBV7-9 and TRBJ2-7, is as follows: DTGVSQNPRHKITKRGQNVTFRCDPISEHNRLYWYRQTLGQGPEFLTYFQNEAQLEKSRLLSDRFSAERPKGSFSTLEIQRTEQGDSAMYLCASSLGAGTGAYEQYFGPGTRLTVT.

The V and J genes are TRBV21-1 and TRBJ1-1; the listed D gene, TRBD1, was not tested against the DNA. TRBV21-1 is noted as a pseudogene. The CDR3 consists of 13 residues. Written as DNA, the CDR3 is TGTGCCAGCGGGGGACACTTAAACACTGAAGCTTTCTTT. Encoded protein: CASGGHLNTEAFF.

The chain couples TRBV7-7 to TRBJ1-1, with a possible D match to TRBD1 (5 bases). The germline V gene has CDR1 SSHAT and CDR2 FNYEAQ (reference sequence). Deletions cut 1 base from V and 4 bases from J, with 7 bases between. The CDR3 is made up of 13 amino acids. The CDR3 region has the DNA TGTGCCAGCAGCTTAGACAGGACCACTGAAGCTTTCTTT. This translates into CASSLDRTTEAFF. Combining the CDR3 with reference TRBV7-7 and TRBJ1-1 gives the whole variable domain GAGVSQSPRYKVTKRGQDVTLRCDPISSHATLYWYQQALGQGPEFLTYFNYEAQPDKSGLPSDRFSAERPEGSISTLTIQRTEQRDSAMYRCASSLDRTTEAFFGQGTRLTVV.